Listed here is a single T cell receptor (beta chain). The antigen remains unidentified. The sample originates from a study of cytotoxic CD8 clonotypes in ibrutinib-treated CLL. Study-level findings and limits: Clonality (at baseline) was higher than in age-matched healthy donors and tracked circulating CD8+ T-cell counts.

CDR3 length: 14 residues. Trimming removed 9 bases at V and 5 bases at J, with 17 bases between. Germline-derived CDR1 and CDR2 are LNHDA and SQIVND (reference sequence). Sequencing used immunoSEQ multiplex PCR; TCRdb keeps in-frame clones, though not all of them. The data show about 300,000 clones, approximately 76% seen once. The clonotype comes from a human donor with chronic lymphocytic leukemia. The material was PBMCs, obtained at disease progression, from a patient treated with ibrutinib. The chain is built from TRBV19 and TRBJ1-5, with D uncertain. The CDR3 region has the DNA TGTGCCAGCCACCGAGGGTCGGGTTATCAGCCCCAGCATTTT. Protein: CASHRGSGYQPQHF.